This passage covers 22 T cell receptor beta chains from one sample sequenced in a study of a mutant IDH1 vaccine in newly diagnosed glioma. Regarding time point: baseline, week 1 (first vaccination visit). The treatment was: pre-vaccination baseline after standard-of-care therapy. The assay was immunoSEQ multiplex PCR, and TCRdb's table has in-frame clones only and misses some. This table holds 68,000 or so clones, less than 85% found once. The sample in question was PBMCs, obtained from a glioma patient treated with radiotherapy, temozolomide or both. Every receptor here comes from a man aged 50-60 years with glioma.

The CDR3 loop reads CASSQQNSNEKLFF. The CDR3 nucleotides read TGCGCCAGCAGCCAACAAAACAGTAATGAAAAACTGTTTTTT. The chain carries TRBV4-3 and TRBJ1-4; D remains ambiguous. Germline lookup yields CDR1 LGHNA and CDR2 YSLEER. The V gene lost 2 bases and the J gene lost 4 bases, with 8 bases spanning the gap. The length of the CDR3 is 14 residues.

The chain employs TRBV7-8 and TRBJ2-3, with D possibly being TRBD1 (5 bases). The CDR3 is made up of 14 amino acids. Germline CDR1 SGHVS, CDR2 FQNEAQ. V was pared by 8 bases and J by 2 bases, with 14 bases between. CDR3 DNA sequence: TGTGCCAGCCAGCTGACAGAGGCCACAGATACGCAGTATTTT. This codes for CASQLTEATDTQYF. Based on the CDR3 plus reference TRBV7-8 and TRBJ2-3, the full variable domain is GAGVSQSPRYKVAKRGQDVALRCDPISGHVSLFWYQQALGQGPEFLTYFQNEAQLDKSGLPSDRFFAERPEGSVSTLKIQRTQQEDSAVYLCASQLTEATDTQYFGPGTRLTVL.

In this sample, this clone turned up a few times. The V call is TRBV10-3, the J call TRBJ2-3; no reliable D call. In germline, CDR1 is ENHRY, CDR2 SYGVKD. CDR3 length: 12 residues. Trimming shortened V by 10 bases and J by 0 bases, and 8 bases separated the two germline ends. CDR3 DNA sequence: TGTGCCACCACAAGCAGCACAGATACGCAGTATTTT. Its translation: CATTSSTDTQYF.

In this sample, this clone turned up once. The rearrangement links TRBV5-1 to TRBJ2-6; D remains ambiguous. Trimming cost V 0 bases and J 2 bases, with 9 bases left between them. Germline lookup yields CDR1 SGHRS and CDR2 YFSETQ. This CDR3 is 16 amino acids long. The CDR3 DNA is TGCGCCAGCAGCTTGGCCGTTGTGACTGGGGCCAACGTCCTGACTTTC. This sequence encodes CASSLAVVTGANVLTF.

As DNA, the CDR3 is TGCAGCGCCGAGGGGGGGGGCTACGAGCAGTACTTC. The encoded protein is CSAEGGGYEQYF. The V gene is TRBV29-1, the J gene TRBJ2-7; tentative D call: TRBD2 (7 bases). The V and J ends lost 7 bases and 3 bases respectively, with 13 bases between them. Germline V gene lookup returns CDR1 SQVTM and CDR2 ANQGSEA. The CDR3 runs 12 residues.

V and J are TRBV4-1 and TRBJ2-2, with 7 bases that match TRBD2. V lost 4 bases, J lost 3 bases, and 5 bases stayed unmatched. CDR1 and CDR2 from the germline V gene are MGHRA and YSYEKL. The CDR3 length is 15 residues. This CDR3 is CASSPGGRDTGELFF. In DNA, the CDR3 is TGCGCCAGCAGCCCCGGGGGGAGGGACACCGGGGAGCTGTTTTTT.

DNA for the CDR3: TGTGCCAGTAGTATGCTGCGACAGCCACAAGAGACCCAGTACTTC. As protein: CASSMLRQPQETQYF. J is TRBJ2-5 and V is TRBV19; weak D call: TRBD1 (5 bases). Germline V lookup: CDR1 LNHDA, CDR2 SQIVND (reference sequence). V lost 3 bases and J lost 2, with 13 bases in between. The CDR3 extends over 15 amino acids.

Regarding this clone: One end of the junction varies from germline; a read error may be responsible. The rearrangement links TRBV30 to TRBJ2-7, with D maybe TRBD2 (7 bases). Germline V gene lookup returns CDR1 GTSNPN and CDR2 SVGIG (reference sequence). This CDR3 has 13 amino acids. CDR3 protein: CAWSVTGGQPFGF. CDR3 sequence (DNA): TGTGCCTGGAGTGTTACGGGGGGCCAGCCCTTCGGCTTC.

This chain joins TRBV2 and TRBJ2-7; 8 nucleotides align to TRBD1. This CDR3 region has 13 residues. Germline V lookup: CDR1 SNHLY, CDR2 FYNNEI. V lost 8 bases, J lost 3 bases, and 6 bases stayed unmatched. The CDR3 DNA reads TGTGCCAGCGGGGGTGGACAGGGCTACGAGCAGTACTTC. Amino acid sequence: CASGGGQGYEQYF. Variable domain in full (rest from reference TRBV2 and TRBJ2-7): EPEVTQTPSHQVTQMGQEVILRCVPISNHLYFYWYRQILGQKVEFLVSFYNNEISEKSEIFDDQFSVERPDGSNFTLKIRSTKLEDSAMYFCASGGGQGYEQYFGPGTRLTVT.

The V call is TRBV14, the J call TRBJ1-1; TRBD1 matches at 8 bases. The V gene's germline CDR1 is SGHDN and CDR2 FVKESK. V lost 4 bases, J lost 7 bases, and 8 bases stayed unmatched. This CDR3 has 14 amino acids. CDR3 sequence: CASSLQTGAIEAFF. The CDR3 DNA sequence: TGTGCCAGCAGCCTCCAGACAGGGGCGATTGAAGCTTTCTTT.

The rearrangement joins TRBV19 to TRBJ1-1; D remains unclear. The CDR3 is 12 residues long. The germline V gene has CDR1 LNHDA and CDR2 SQIVND (reference sequence). Between the trimmed V and J ends, which lost 0 bases and 12 bases, there was a span of 11 bases. CDR3 bases: TGTGCCAGTAGTATAGATTCGGAATTGCCTTTCTTT. Its protein is CASSIDSELPFF. Using reference TRBV19 and TRBJ1-1 for the parts outside the CDR3, the full variable domain is DGGITQSPKYLFRKEGQNVTLSCEQNLNHDAMYWYRQDPGQGLRLIYYSQIVNDFQKGDIAEGYSVSREKKESFPLTVTSAQKNPTAFYLCASSIDSELPFFGQGTRLTVV.

This chain joins TRBV5-1 and TRBJ1-1, with TRBD1 matching 7 bases. The CDR3 has 15 residues. Per germline, CDR1 SGHRS and CDR2 YFSETQ. Trimming removed 6 bases from V and 1 base from J; junction bases left unmatched: 9. The chain's CDR3 is CASTRGGQTNTEAFF. The CDR3 DNA is TGCGCCAGCACCCGGGGGGGACAGACGAACACTGAAGCTTTCTTT. Full variable domain (outside the CDR3, taken from reference TRBV5-1 and TRBJ1-1): KAGVTQTPRYLIKTRGQQVTLSCSPISGHRSVSWYQQTPGQGLQFLFEYFSETQRNKGNFPGRFSGRQFSNSRSEMNVSTLELGDSALYLCASTRGGQTNTEAFFGQGTRLTVV.

This clone has just a few counts. The rearrangement uses TRBV5-1 and TRBJ2-1; D perhaps matches TRBD1 (5 bases). The CDR3 extends over 13 amino acids. Trimming stripped 1 base from V and 5 bases from J, with 7 bases between. CDR1 and CDR2 from the germline V gene are SGHRS and YFSETQ. This CDR3 reads CASSLSGNNEQFF. The CDR3 DNA is TGCGCCAGCAGCTTGTCAGGGAACAATGAGCAGTTCTTC.

The chain combines TRBV15 with TRBJ1-1, with D maybe TRBD1 (6 bases). The CDR3 consists of 14 residues. Trimming pared 5 bases from V and 4 bases from J, leaving 14 bases between. Per germline, CDR1 LNHNV and CDR2 YYDKDF (reference sequence). The CDR3 loop is CATSRFGDITEAFF. CDR3 bases: TGTGCCACCAGCCGTTTTGGGGACATCACTGAAGCTTTCTTT.

J is TRBJ1-5 and V is TRBV30; D not resolved. The V end was cut by 0 bases, the J end by 4 bases, with 7 bases between. Germline V CDR1 and CDR2: GTSNPN, SVGIG (reference sequence). This CDR3 has 13 amino acids. The CDR3 DNA reads as TGTGCCTGGAGTGTACATAGAAATCAGCCCCAGCATTTT. Amino acids: CAWSVHRNQPQHF. The full variable domain, rest sourced from reference TRBV30 and TRBJ1-5, is SQTIHQWPATLVQPVGSPLSLECTVEGTSNPNLYWYRQAAGRGLQLLFYSVGIGQISSEVPQNLSASRPQDRQFILSSKKLLLSDSGFYLCAWSVHRNQPQHFGDGTRLSIL.

This clone has only one observation. The gene calls are TRBV5-1 and TRBJ2-2, with D possibly TRBD1 on 7 matching bases. This CDR3 contains 14 residues. Trimming pared 3 bases from V and 6 bases from J, leaving 12 bases between. Germline CDR1 SGHRS, CDR2 YFSETQ. CDR3 nucleotides: TGCGCCAGCAGCTCTATCAGGGGGGCCGGGGAGCTGTTTTTT. It yields the protein CASSSIRGAGELFF.

The CDR3 region has the DNA TGCGCCAGCAGCTCCGGATGGGGGTCGGACACCGGGGAGCTGTTTTTT. Encoded protein: CASSSGWGSDTGELFF. The chain has TRBV5-1 and TRBJ2-2, with D tentatively TRBD1 or TRBD2 (5 bases each). CDR3 size: 16 residues. The germline V and J ends were trimmed by 3 bases and 3 bases, with 15 bases remaining between them. CDR1 is SGHRS and CDR2 is YFSETQ in the germline V gene.

The chain carries TRBV5-1 and TRBJ2-7, with D perhaps matching TRBD1 (5 bases). Germline V lookup: CDR1 SGHRS, CDR2 YFSETQ. The CDR3 contains 15 residues. V was trimmed by 0 bases and J by 0 bases, leaving 10 bases between them. Here the CDR3 reads CASSLANQGSYEQYF. CDR3 bases: TGCGCCAGCAGCTTGGCCAACCAGGGCTCCTACGAGCAGTACTTC.

This clone has only one observation. For the CDR3, the DNA is TGTGCCAGCAGTGCCAGACAGGGGAGTCACTACGAGCAGTACTTC. Translation: CASSARQGSHYEQYF. The V gene is TRBV2, the J gene TRBJ2-7; 8 bases are shared with TRBD1. V was clipped by 4 bases and J by 3 bases; unmatched bases: 8. The CDR3 is 15 residues long. From germline, CDR1 is SNHLY and CDR2 FYNNEI. Full variable domain (outside the CDR3, taken from reference TRBV2 and TRBJ2-7): EPEVTQTPSHQVTQMGQEVILRCVPISNHLYFYWYRQILGQKVEFLVSFYNNEISEKSEIFDDQFSVERPDGSNFTLKIRSTKLEDSAMYFCASSARQGSHYEQYFGPGTRLTVT.

The chain joins TRBV5-4 to TRBJ1-5; no reliable D call. Germline V CDR1 and CDR2: SGHNT, YYREEE (reference sequence). The CDR3 consists of 13 residues. Deletions cut 2 bases from V and 3 bases from J, with 6 bases between. CDR3 nucleotide sequence: TGTGCCAGCAGCTTAGATAACAATCAGCCCCAGCATTTT. Protein: CASSLDNNQPQHF.

V usage is TRBV28 and J usage is TRBJ1-1; the D gene is possibly TRBD1 (5 bases). Deletions cut 3 bases from V and 1 base from J, with 9 bases between. This CDR3 has 14 amino acids. CDR1 MDHEN and CDR2 SYDVKM come from the germline V gene. The CDR3 spells CASSFFGGNTEAFF. In DNA form, the CDR3 reads TGTGCCAGCAGTTTCTTCGGGGGGAACACTGAAGCTTTCTTT.

The chain combines TRBV4-2 with TRBJ2-3; D is unresolved. The germline CDR1 and CDR2 sequences are LGHNA and YNFKEQ. Trimming removed 3 bases from V and 2 bases from J, with 12 bases in between. The CDR3 is made up of 15 amino acids. For the CDR3, the DNA is TGTGCCAGCAGCCAGAGAGAAACTCCCACAGATACGCAGTATTTT. This codes for CASSQRETPTDTQYF.